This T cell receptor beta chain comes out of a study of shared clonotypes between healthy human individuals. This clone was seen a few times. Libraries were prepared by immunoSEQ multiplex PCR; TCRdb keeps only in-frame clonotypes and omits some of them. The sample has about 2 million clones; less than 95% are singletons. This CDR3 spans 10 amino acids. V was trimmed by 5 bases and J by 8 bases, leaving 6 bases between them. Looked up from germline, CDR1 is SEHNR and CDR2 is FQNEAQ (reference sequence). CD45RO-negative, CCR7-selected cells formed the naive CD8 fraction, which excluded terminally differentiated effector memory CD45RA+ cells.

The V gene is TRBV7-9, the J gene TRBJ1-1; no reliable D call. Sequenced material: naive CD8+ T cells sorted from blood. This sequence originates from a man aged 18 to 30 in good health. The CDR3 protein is CASSQAEAFF. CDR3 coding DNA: TGTGCCAGCAGCCAAGCAGAAGCTTTCTTT.